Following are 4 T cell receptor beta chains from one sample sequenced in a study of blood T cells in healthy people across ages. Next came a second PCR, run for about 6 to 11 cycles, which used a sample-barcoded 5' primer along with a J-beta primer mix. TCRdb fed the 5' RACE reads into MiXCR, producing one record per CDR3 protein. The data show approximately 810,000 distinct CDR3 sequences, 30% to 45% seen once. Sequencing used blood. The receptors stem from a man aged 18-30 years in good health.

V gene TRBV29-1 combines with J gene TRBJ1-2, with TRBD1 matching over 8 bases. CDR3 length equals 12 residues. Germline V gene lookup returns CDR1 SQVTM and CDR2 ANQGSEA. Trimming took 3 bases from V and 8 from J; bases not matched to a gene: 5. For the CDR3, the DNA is TGCAGCGTTGACAGGGGGCTAGAGGGCTACACCTTC. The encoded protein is CSVDRGLEGYTF.

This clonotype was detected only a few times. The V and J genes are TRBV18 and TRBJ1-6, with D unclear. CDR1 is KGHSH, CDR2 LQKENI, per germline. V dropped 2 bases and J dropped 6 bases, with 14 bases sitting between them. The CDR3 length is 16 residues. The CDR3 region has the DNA TGTGCCAGCTCACCAGCTGACACCGCCTCTAATTCACCCCTCCACTTT. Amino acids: CASSPADTASNSPLHF.

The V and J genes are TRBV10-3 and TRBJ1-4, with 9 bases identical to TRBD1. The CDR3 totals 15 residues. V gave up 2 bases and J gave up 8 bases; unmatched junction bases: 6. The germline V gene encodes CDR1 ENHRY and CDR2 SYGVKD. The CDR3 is CAISEATGGREKLFF. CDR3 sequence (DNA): TGTGCCATCAGTGAGGCGACAGGGGGGAGAGAAAAACTGTTTTTT.

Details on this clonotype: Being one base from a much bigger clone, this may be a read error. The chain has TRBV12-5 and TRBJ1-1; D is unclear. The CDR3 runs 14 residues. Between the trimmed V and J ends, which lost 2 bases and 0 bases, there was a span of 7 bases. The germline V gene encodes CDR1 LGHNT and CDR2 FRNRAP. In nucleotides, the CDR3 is TGTGCTAGTGGTTTGAGCAGTCTGAACACTGAAGCTTTCTTT. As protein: CASGLSSLNTEAFF.